The sequence of this T cell receptor beta chain was determined in a study of blood T cell repertoires in COVID-19. At the level of the study: The United States, Italy and Spain supplied acute and convalescent COVID-19 samples. PBMCs, B-cell-depleted T cells, or T cells were the source of the cDNA or gDNA that made up the material.

As originally analysed: Reference gene primer amplification in the assay estimated nucleated cell counts. Profiling relied on immunoSEQ multiplex PCR, and the TCRdb table lists in-frame clones only, not all of them. The DNA gave D and trimming, while V, J and clone size come from that table. In the table there are 150,000 to 200,000 clones, around 85% of which are singletons. Trimming shortened V by 2 bases and J by 3 bases, and 17 bases separated the two germline ends. The CDR3 consists of 17 residues. Germline assignment: CDR1 SGHTA and CDR2 FQGNSA. The sample consisted of peripheral blood. V usage is TRBV7-2 and J usage is TRBJ2-1; tentatively, D is TRBD1 (5 bases). The clonotype was recovered from a man over 45 with active or convalescent COVID-19. In nucleotides, the CDR3 is TGTGCCAGCAGCTTATTCTTAGGTAGGCAGGGCTACAATGAGCAGTTCTTC. It specifies CASSLFLGRQGYNEQFF.